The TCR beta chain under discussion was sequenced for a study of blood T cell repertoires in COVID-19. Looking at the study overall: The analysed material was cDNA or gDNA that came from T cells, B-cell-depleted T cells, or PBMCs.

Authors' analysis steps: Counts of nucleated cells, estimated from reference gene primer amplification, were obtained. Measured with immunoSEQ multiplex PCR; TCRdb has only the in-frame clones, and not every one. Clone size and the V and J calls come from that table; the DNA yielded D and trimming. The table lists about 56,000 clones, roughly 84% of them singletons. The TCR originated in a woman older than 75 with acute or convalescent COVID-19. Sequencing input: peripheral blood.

CDR3 DNA sequence: TGTGCCAGCAGTCTACAGGGGGCGGATGGCTACACCTTC. Translating it yields CASSLQGADGYTF. The chain uses TRBV28 and TRBJ1-2; 9 bases agree with TRBD1. The CDR3 totals 13 residues. Germline CDR1 is MDHEN and CDR2 is SYDVKM. The junction had 4 bases not matched to a gene; V was cut back by 5 bases and J by 6 bases.